These T cell receptor beta chains were read from a single sample in a study of blood T cell repertoires in COVID-19. Using immunoSEQ multiplex PCR, the repertoire was profiled, and TCRdb retains in-frame clones only, with some absent. The sample records around 160,000 clones, around 84% being singletons. The sample consisted of peripheral blood. These receptors originate from a human donor in a cohort sampled during active COVID-19. The CDR3 runs from the conserved cysteine through the conserved F or W. D genes are given only for firm matches. Expanded clones get a size class; other rows say once, few or many, or leave the size out.

abundance	d_gene	v_gene	j_gene	CDR3nt	CDR3aa
-	-	TRBV7-9	TRBJ1-1	TGTGCCAGCAGCTTGGAGGGTGGGGCTTTCTTT	CASSLEGGAFF
-	TRBD1	TRBV7-6	TRBJ1-4	TGTGCCAGCAGCCCACGACAGGGAGGTACTAATGAAAAACTGTTTTTT	CASSPRQGGTNEKLFF
-	-	TRBV7-2	TRBJ1-1	TGTGCCAGCAGGGCGTGGGGGGAGAACACTGAAGCTTTCTTT	CASRAWGENTEAFF
-	TRBD2	TRBV3-1/TRBV3-2	TRBJ2-7	TGTGCCAGCAGCACAAACTCTAGCGGGGGGTCCTACGAGCAGTACTTC	CASSTNSSGGSYEQYF
-	-	TRBV5-8	TRBJ2-6	TGTGCCAGCAGTCACAGGGAATTCGTCCTGACTTTC	CASSHREFVLTF
-	-	TRBV7-9	TRBJ1-6	TGTGCCAGCAGCTTAGCCACAGGGCACGGATCACCCCTCCACTTT	CASSLATGHGSPLHF
-	TRBD1	TRBV11-2	TRBJ1-1	TGTGCCAGCAGCTCACCGGACAGGGGGAACACTGAAGCTTTCTTT	CASSSPDRGNTEAFF
once	TRBD1	TRBV10-3	TRBJ1-1	TGTGCCATCAGTGGCCCTGACAGGGGGCGTACTGAAGCTTTCTTT	CAISGPDRGRTEAFF
few	-	TRBV10-3	TRBJ1-4	TGTGCCATCAGTGATAGTCGATCAACTAATGAAAAACTGTTTTTT	CAISDSRSTNEKLFF
-	-	TRBV21-1	TRBJ1-2	TGTGCCAGCAGCAAAGTGGGACAGCCCCCCTGGGGCTACACCTTC	CASSKVGQPPWGYTF
-	TRBD1	TRBV30	TRBJ2-2	TGTGCCTGGAGCGAACTTACAGGGGGCACCGGGGAGCTGTTTTTT	CAWSELTGGTGELFF
-	TRBD2	TRBV6-4	TRBJ2-1	TGTGCCACTAGCGGGGGGCCCAATTTCAGGCAGTTCTTC	CATSGGPNFRQFF
-	TRBD1	TRBV9	TRBJ2-3	TGTGCCAGCAGCGTCGCGACAGGGGGAACAGATACGCAGTATTTT	CASSVATGGTDTQYF
-	-	TRBV6-5	TRBJ2-1	TGTGCCAGCAGTTACTCGATCAGGGATTACAATGAGCAGTTCTTC	CASSYSIRDYNEQFF
-	TRBD2	TRBV27	TRBJ2-2	TGTGCCAGCAGTTTACTAGCGGGGACCGGGGAGCTGTTTTTT	CASSLLAGTGELFF
-	-	TRBV5-4	TRBJ2-1	TGTGCCAGCAGCCTGACTTTGAGCTCCTACAATGAGCAGTTCTTC	CASSLTLSSYNEQFF
once	-	TRBV5-1	TRBJ2-5	TGCGCCAGCAGCCCTGGGGGAGGAGGAGAGACCCAGTACTTC	CASSPGGGGETQYF
-	TRBD2	TRBV7-6	TRBJ2-2	TGTGCCAGCATCAACCAAGGGGCTAGCGGGGTCACCGGGGAGCTGTTTTTT	CASINQGASGVTGELFF
-	-	TRBV18	TRBJ2-5	TGTGCCAGCTCACCAAGGAGGACGGAGGGGGAGACCCAGTACTTC	CASSPRRTEGETQYF
-	-	TRBV6-5	TRBJ2-7	TGTGCCACCGTTGAGCGCCATTCCTACGAGCAGTACTTC	CATVERHSYEQYF
-	TRBD1	TRBV5-1	TRBJ2-1	TGCGCCAGCAGCCCCTGGGACAGGGGGACCCATGAGCAGTTCTTC	CASSPWDRGTHEQFF
-	-	TRBV11-2	TRBJ1-2	TGTGCCAGCAGCCTCGACAGTAACTATGGCTACACCTTC	CASSLDSNYGYTF
-	-	TRBV20-1	TRBJ2-1	TGCAGTGCGCCTACTTGGTATGAGCAGTTCTTC	CSAPTWYEQFF
-	-	TRBV4-3	TRBJ1-2	TGCGCCAGCAGCCAAGGGGTTTTCGGGAGAGAAGGCTACACCTTC	CASSQGVFGREGYTF
-	-	TRBV19	TRBJ2-4	TGTGCCAGTAGTGCGGCACAGGTCTTAGCCAAAAACATTCAGTACTTC	CASSAAQVLAKNIQYF
-	-	TRBV7-2	TRBJ2-7	TGTGCCAGCAGCGCTCGGGACTCTCGAGACGAGCAGTACTTC	CASSARDSRDEQYF
-	TRBD1	TRBV12-5	TRBJ2-7	TGTGCTAGTGGCTTTCGGGACAGCTACGAGCAGTACTTC	CASGFRDSYEQYF
few	-	TRBV6-5	TRBJ1-2	TGTGCCAGCAGCGGGGAGCGGGTGAGCTACACCTTC	CASSGERVSYTF
-	-	TRBV5-8	TRBJ2-3	TGTGCCAGCAGCCCCGCCTTCCTAGCGAGGAGCACAGATACGCAGTATTTT	CASSPAFLARSTDTQYF
-	TRBD1	TRBV5-1	TRBJ2-2	TGCGCCAGCAGGCCAGGGGGACAAAACACCGGGGAGCTGTTTTTT	CASRPGGQNTGELFF
once	TRBD1	TRBV7-2	TRBJ2-3	TGTGCCAGCAGGAAGGGGGCTAGCACAGATACGCAGTATTTT	CASRKGASTDTQYF
-	TRBD1	TRBV18	TRBJ1-5	TGTGCCAGCTCACTAGGACAGGGCGGACAGCCCCAGCATTTT	CASSLGQGGQPQHF
-	-	TRBV6-5	TRBJ2-1	TGTGCCAGCAGTTACAACAGGGACTACAATGAGCAGTTCTTC	CASSYNRDYNEQFF